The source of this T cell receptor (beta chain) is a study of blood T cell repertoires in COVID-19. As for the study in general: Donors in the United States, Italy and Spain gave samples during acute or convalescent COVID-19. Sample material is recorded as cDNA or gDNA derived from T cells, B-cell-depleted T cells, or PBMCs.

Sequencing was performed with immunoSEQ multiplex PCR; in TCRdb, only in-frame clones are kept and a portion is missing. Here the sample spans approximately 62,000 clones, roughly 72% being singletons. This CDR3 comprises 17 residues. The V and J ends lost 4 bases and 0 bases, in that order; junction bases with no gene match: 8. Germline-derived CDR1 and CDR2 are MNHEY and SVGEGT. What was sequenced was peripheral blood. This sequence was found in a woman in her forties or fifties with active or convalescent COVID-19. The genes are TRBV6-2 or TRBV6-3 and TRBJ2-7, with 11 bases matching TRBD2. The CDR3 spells CASSFSLAGGNSYEQYF. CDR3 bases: TGTGCCAGCAGTTTCAGTTTAGCGGGAGGGAACTCCTACGAGCAGTACTTC.